This TCR beta chain was profiled in a study of cytomegalovirus exposure and HLA in healthy donors. Per the germline V gene, CDR1 is MNHEY and CDR2 is SMNVEV (reference sequence). CDR3 size: 18 residues. V lost 8 bases to trimming and J lost 4 bases; unmatched junction nucleotides: 14. PCR employed 60 Vbeta and 13 Jbeta primers. Here immunoSEQ multiplex PCR was the method, and the copy in TCRdb shows in-frame clones only, minus some. Here the sample spans over 65,000 clones, around four fifths being singletons. Sequencing was carried out using PBMCs. V gene TRBV27 combines with J gene TRBJ2-2; 12 bases are a match to TRBD1. This clonotype was obtained from a man aged 40-49 years in good health and CMV-seronegative. The CDR3 DNA reads TGTGCCAGCGGGACAGGGGGCGAAGTACATAGTCTCACCGGGGAGCTGTTTTTT. This encodes CASGTGGEVHSLTGELFF.